Below, 18 T cell receptor beta chains from the same sample are listed, as sequenced in a study of blood T cell repertoires in COVID-19. TCRdb keeps only in-frame clones here, not all; method: immunoSEQ multiplex PCR. The table shows under 30,000 clones, with around nine tenths occurring only once. The sequencing input was peripheral blood. The receptors were sampled from a man between 50 and 59 years old with active COVID-19.

This clone has a single count. The chain couples TRBV29-1 to TRBJ2-1; D possibly corresponds to TRBD1 (5 bases). This CDR3 is 14 amino acids long. V was shortened by 2 bases and J by 6 bases, with 14 bases between the two germline ends. In germline, CDR1 is SQVTM, CDR2 ANQGSEA. As DNA, the CDR3 is TGCAGCGTTGAAAATCCGACAGATTCCAATGAGCAGTTCTTC. Protein product: CSVENPTDSNEQFF.

Comment on this clone: Other DNA sequences in this specimen translate into the identical CDR3. V is TRBV3-1 (or the pseudogene TRBV3-2) and J is TRBJ1-5, with 11 bases that match TRBD1. With 6 bases clipped from V and 7 bases from J, the junction kept 8 bases outside the gene matches. This CDR3 is 15 amino acids long. CDR1 LGHDT and CDR2 YNNKEL come from the germline V gene (reference sequence). CDR3 residues: CASSPGQGARQPQHF. CDR3 coding DNA: TGTGCCAGCAGTCCAGGACAGGGGGCACGACAGCCCCAGCATTTT.

The V gene is TRBV2, the J gene TRBJ1-4, with 7 nucleotides matching TRBD1. The length of the CDR3 is 14 residues. Germline V gives CDR1 SNHLY, CDR2 FYNNEI. The trim removed 6 bases at V and 5 bases at J, leaving 6 bases unmatched. Written as DNA, the CDR3 is TGTGCCAGCAGGGCCGGGACAGCAAATGAAAAACTGTTTTTT. This codes for CASRAGTANEKLFF.

The chain combines TRBV7-9 with TRBJ2-3; 7 bases line up with TRBD2. There are 18 residues in the CDR3. V shed 0 bases, J shed 2 bases, and the junction held 11 bases outside the gene matches. Germline V gene sequence: CDR1 SEHNR, CDR2 FQNEAQ (reference sequence). In DNA form, the CDR3 reads TGTGCCAGCAGCTTAGCGCTAATGGAAGCGGGGTTCACAGATACGCAGTATTTT. It specifies CASSLALMEAGFTDTQYF.

This chain connects TRBV5-4 to TRBJ1-1; 9 positions match TRBD1. Losses at the gene ends were 1 base for V and 8 bases for J; bases not matched to a gene: 3. The germline gives CDR1 SGHNT, CDR2 YYREEE (reference sequence). The CDR3 has 13 amino acids. CDR3 in DNA: TGTGCCAGCAGCTTGACAGGGGGCTGGGAAGCTTTCTTT. Translation gives CASSLTGGWEAFF.

The rearrangement links TRBV27 to TRBJ1-1, with TRBD1 matching over 7 bases. Germline CDR1 is MNHEY and CDR2 is SMNVEV (reference sequence). The CDR3 consists of 15 residues. J gave up 0 bases and V 5 bases, and 6 bases lay outside the gene matches. The DNA of the CDR3 is TGTGCCAGCAGTCCAAGACAGGGCATGAACACTGAAGCTTTCTTT. Its protein is CASSPRQGMNTEAFF.

The chain employs TRBV7-9 and TRBJ2-7; 9 positions agree with TRBD2. CDR3 length equals 14 residues. The trim removed 1 base at V and 4 bases at J, leaving 2 bases unmatched. From germline, CDR1 is SEHNR and CDR2 FQNEAQ (reference sequence). For the CDR3, the DNA is TGTGCCAGCAGCTTAGGGACTAGCGATTACGAGCAGTACTTC. It yields the protein CASSLGTSDYEQYF.

This clone came up a few times. The chain has TRBV2 and TRBJ2-3; D is unresolved. The CDR3 spans 13 residues. The germline V gene has CDR1 SNHLY and CDR2 FYNNEI. Trimming removed 9 bases at V and 2 bases at J, with 12 bases between. CDR3: CASSTATTDTQYF. The CDR3 DNA reads TGTGCCAGTTCAACAGCTACCACAGATACGCAGTATTTT.

The chain uses TRBV6-5 and TRBJ1-1; TRBD1 matches 11 bases. The J segment lost 5 bases and the V segment lost 5 bases, leaving 4 bases of the junction unmatched. The CDR3 is 14 residues long. Germline V gives CDR1 MNHEY, CDR2 SVGAGI. CDR3 protein: CASSPWDRGTEAFF. In DNA, the CDR3 is TGTGCCAGCAGTCCATGGGACAGGGGGACTGAAGCTTTCTTT.

V and J are TRBV7-8 and TRBJ2-1, with D possibly matching TRBD2 (6 bases). The germline V gene encodes CDR1 SGHVS and CDR2 FQNEAQ. The CDR3 covers 16 residues. Trimming took 5 bases from V and 0 from J, leaving 14 bases between them. The DNA of the CDR3 is TGTGCCAGCAGCCCGCTCCTGGGAGGCTCCTACAATGAGCAGTTCTTC. This codes for CASSPLLGGSYNEQFF.

The chain couples TRBV18 to TRBJ1-5; D is perhaps TRBD1 (6 bases). V was shortened by 1 base and J by 0 bases, with 7 bases between the two germline ends. The CDR3 length is 15 residues. CDR1 KGHSH and CDR2 LQKENI come from the germline V gene. CDR3 loop: CASSPLQGSNQPQHF. CDR3 coding DNA: TGTGCCAGCTCACCACTACAGGGTAGCAATCAGCCCCAGCATTTT. The entire variable domain, with the rest obtained from reference TRBV18 and TRBJ1-5, is as follows: NAGVMQNPRHLVRRRGQEARLRCSPMKGHSHVYWYRQLPEEGLKFMVYLQKENIIDESGMPKERFSAEFPKEGPSILRIQQVVRGDSAAYFCASSPLQGSNQPQHFGDGTRLSIL.

The rearrangement joins TRBV7-4 to TRBJ2-7; 9 bases agree with TRBD1. V was clipped by 2 bases and J by 4 bases; unmatched bases: 6. This CDR3 comprises 15 residues. The germline gives CDR1 SGHVT, CDR2 SQSDAQ. CDR3 sequence: CASSLYAGQGYEQYF. The CDR3 DNA reads TGTGCCAGCAGCTTATATGCGGGACAGGGATACGAGCAGTACTTC.

The rearrangement links TRBV3-1 (or the pseudogene TRBV3-2) to TRBJ2-1; TRBD2 matches 14 bases. The length of the CDR3 is 18 residues. With 0 bases clipped from V and 8 bases from J, the junction kept 9 bases outside the gene matches. Germline CDR1 LGHDT, CDR2 YNNKEL (reference sequence). The CDR3 loop is CASSQDHNGLAGGYEQFF. The CDR3, as DNA: TGTGCCAGCAGCCAAGATCACAATGGACTAGCGGGGGGATATGAGCAGTTCTTC.

The J gene is TRBJ1-1, the V gene TRBV7-8; the D is unclear. Germline values: CDR1 SGHVS, CDR2 FQNEAQ. V lost 2 bases and J lost 5, with 15 bases in between. This CDR3 contains 15 residues. This CDR3 is CASSLLRGTWTEAFF. CDR3 nucleotides: TGTGCCAGCAGCTTACTACGGGGAACGTGGACTGAAGCTTTCTTT.

The chain joins TRBV7-2 to TRBJ2-7; D possibly corresponds to TRBD2 (6 bases). V was cut by 6 bases and J by 2 bases, with 11 bases left in between. The V gene's germline CDR1 is SGHTA and CDR2 FQGNSA. The CDR3 length is 13 residues. The CDR3: CASRGTGAYEQYF. The CDR3 bases are TGTGCCAGCAGGGGGACTGGAGCCTACGAGCAGTACTTC.

In its sample, this clone was seen once. The J gene is TRBJ2-2, the V gene TRBV9, with D possibly TRBD2 on 6 matching bases. Germline CDR1 SGDLS, CDR2 YYNGEE. V was shortened by 1 base and J by 6 bases, with 10 bases between the two germline ends. The CDR3 has 14 residues. The CDR3 region has the DNA TGTGCCAGCAGCGTATGGGGGGAGGCCGGGGAGCTGTTTTTT. Its protein product is CASSVWGEAGELFF.

The chain uses TRBV5-6 and TRBJ2-1; 9 positions match TRBD2. Looked up from germline, CDR1 is SGHDT and CDR2 is YYEEEE. V lost 0 bases, J lost 6 bases, and 10 bases stayed unmatched. This CDR3 has 17 amino acids. The CDR3 loop is CASSLVGAAGGFNEQFF. CDR3 sequence (DNA): TGTGCCAGCAGCTTGGTCGGGGCAGCGGGAGGTTTCAATGAGCAGTTCTTC.

The chain uses TRBV7-2 and TRBJ2-5, with D maybe TRBD1 (6 bases). CDR1 and CDR2 (germline): SGHTA, FQGNSA. The CDR3 sequence is 16 residues long. V lost 0 bases to trimming and J lost 1 base, with 12 bases between them. The CDR3 DNA is TGTGCCAGCAGCTTAGCGGGGGCTGGCAGCCAAGAGACCCAGTACTTC. It encodes CASSLAGAGSQETQYF.